A single sample gave rise to the 26 T cell receptor beta chains below, sequenced in a study of T cell responses to AZD1222 COVID-19 vaccine. The table came from immunoSEQ multiplex PCR; TCRdb's copy has only in-frame clones and leaves some out. The sample records 70,000 to 90,000 clones, about 88% being singletons. Here the sequenced sample was peripheral blood, taken on day 0 of AZD1222 vaccination. All receptors come from an adult in good health.

The J gene is TRBJ2-3, the V gene TRBV28; possible D gene TRBD1, 6 bases. Trimming took off 4 bases at V and 2 bases at J, with 10 bases between the two ends. Germline CDR1 and CDR2: MDHEN and SYDVKM. The CDR3 covers 14 residues. The CDR3: CASSSTGNTDTQYF. CDR3 coding DNA: TGTGCCAGCAGTTCGACAGGAAACACAGATACGCAGTATTTT. The whole variable domain, remainder taken from reference TRBV28 and TRBJ2-3, is DVKVTQSSRYLVKRTGEKVFLECVQDMDHENMFWYRQDPGLGLRLIYFSYDVKMKEKGDIPEGYSVSREKKERFSLILESASTNQTSMYLCASSSTGNTDTQYFGPGTRLTVL.

The chain joins TRBV11-2 to TRBJ1-5, with 7 bases lining up with TRBD1. Germline CDR1 SGHAT, CDR2 FQNNGV. CDR3 size: 15 residues. The V gene end was trimmed by 5 bases and the J gene end by 6 bases; junction bases not matched to a gene: 10. The CDR3 DNA sequence: TGTGCCAGCAGCACCCAAGAGGGGGCAGGTCAGCCCCAGCATTTT. Residues: CASSTQEGAGQPQHF.

The chain uses TRBV10-3 and TRBJ2-7; TRBD1 matches 8 bases. The trim removed 6 bases at V and 6 bases at J, leaving 10 bases unmatched. This CDR3 has 14 amino acids. Germline-derived CDR1 and CDR2 are ENHRY and SYGVKD. For the CDR3, the DNA is TGTGCCATCAGCCCGATCGGACAGGGTAGCGAGCAGTACTTC. Translated: CAISPIGQGSEQYF.

The J gene is TRBJ2-7, the V gene TRBV19; possibly TRBD1 for D (5 bases). The CDR3 length is 14 residues. Trimming left V 1 base short and J 2 bases short, with 9 bases between. Germline V CDR1 and CDR2: LNHDA, SQIVND (reference sequence). Here the CDR3 reads CASSIGTRTYEQYF. The DNA for the CDR3 is TGTGCCAGTAGTATAGGGACAAGGACCTACGAGCAGTACTTC.

In this sample, this clone turned up once. This chain connects TRBV2 to TRBJ2-7; 7 bases fit TRBD1. The germline gives CDR1 SNHLY, CDR2 FYNNEI. The CDR3 is made up of 14 amino acids. J gave up 3 bases and V 4 bases, and 6 bases lay outside the gene matches. The CDR3 protein is CASSVGQVLYEQYF. The CDR3 DNA reads TGTGCCAGCAGTGTTGGACAGGTACTCTACGAGCAGTACTTC.

The chain joins TRBV2 to TRBJ2-7; weak D call: TRBD1 (6 bases). This CDR3 spans 13 amino acids. V was trimmed by 9 bases and J by 4 bases, leaving 16 bases between them. Per germline, CDR1 SNHLY and CDR2 FYNNEI. The CDR3: CASEQGLGYEQYF. Here the CDR3 DNA reads TGTGCCAGTGAACAGGGTCTAGGGTACGAGCAGTACTTC.

The chain recombines TRBV5-1 with TRBJ2-2, with no clear D. Between the trimmed V and J ends, which lost 0 bases and 8 bases, there was a span of 8 bases. CDR1 and CDR2 from the germline V gene are SGHRS and YFSETQ. The CDR3 loop spans 13 amino acids. The CDR3 region is CASSLADIGELFF. DNA of the CDR3: TGCGCCAGCAGCTTGGCCGACATAGGGGAGCTGTTTTTT.

V gene TRBV7-8 combines with J gene TRBJ2-1, with 10 bases matching TRBD2. Unmatched junction bases numbered 6, after V lost 1 base and J lost 9 bases. Germline CDR1 is SGHVS and CDR2 is FQNEAQ. The CDR3 is 15 amino acids. The CDR3 spells CASSLELAGSFEQFF. For the CDR3, the DNA is TGTGCCAGCAGCTTAGAACTAGCGGGGTCCTTTGAGCAGTTCTTC.

The genes are TRBV2 and TRBJ2-7; the match to TRBD2 covers 7 bases. The CDR3 contains 15 residues. V was clipped by 6 bases and J by 0 bases; unmatched bases: 8. CDR1 is SNHLY and CDR2 is FYNNEI in the germline V gene. DNA for the CDR3: TGTGCCAGCAGGGGGGGGATTCGGGCCTCCTACGAGCAGTACTTC. This translates into CASRGGIRASYEQYF.

The chain recombines TRBV9 with TRBJ1-2; no clear D gene. Deletions cut 0 bases from V and 4 bases from J, with 7 bases between. This CDR3 is built from 13 residues. CDR1 SGDLS and CDR2 YYNGEE come from the germline V gene. The CDR3 region is CASSVGISYGYTF. The CDR3 nucleotides are TGTGCCAGCAGCGTAGGGATCTCCTATGGCTACACCTTC.

There are a few counts of this clone. V gene TRBV5-1 combines with J gene TRBJ1-6; D remains ambiguous. The CDR3 loop spans 15 amino acids. Trimming took off 0 bases at V and 2 bases at J, with 6 bases between the two ends. The germline CDR1 and CDR2 sequences are SGHRS and YFSETQ. Here the CDR3 reads CASSLVQPYNSPLHF. CDR3 sequence (DNA): TGCGCCAGCAGCTTGGTACAGCCCTATAATTCACCCCTCCACTTT.

The chain is built from TRBV7-9 and TRBJ2-1; TRBD2 might be the D (6 bases). CDR1 and CDR2 (germline): SEHNR, FQNEAQ (reference sequence). Trimming removed 5 bases at V and 7 bases at J, with 21 bases between. This CDR3 contains 16 residues. The CDR3 nucleotides read TGTGCCAGCAGCACCACGGAGGGGCCGGCGAGGAATGAGCAGTTCTTC. It specifies CASSTTEGPARNEQFF.

The chain recombines TRBV12-3 or TRBV12-4 with TRBJ1-2, with D uncertain. The length of the CDR3 is 12 residues. Trimming left V 5 bases short and J 3 bases short, with 7 bases between. For the CDR3, the DNA is TGTGCCAGCAGTACAGACTACTATGGCTACACCTTC. Protein: CASSTDYYGYTF.

This clone has just a few counts. In DNA form, the CDR3 reads TGTGCCAGCAGCCCATGGGGTCGGGGATTCAAATACTTC. This sequence encodes CASSPWGRGFKYF. V is TRBV3-1 (or the pseudogene TRBV3-2) and J is TRBJ2-7, with D perhaps matching TRBD2 (5 bases). V was cut by 4 bases and J by 13 bases, with 20 bases left in between. This CDR3 region has 13 residues. CDR1 LGHDT and CDR2 YNNKEL come from the germline V gene (reference sequence).

V usage is TRBV10-3 and J usage is TRBJ2-3; either TRBD1 or TRBD2 may fit D (5 bases each). This CDR3 comprises 15 residues. Germline assignment: CDR1 ENHRY and CDR2 SYGVKD. Trimming took 8 bases from V and 0 from J, leaving 15 bases between them. In DNA form, the CDR3 reads TGTGCCATCCGAAAGGGGAGCGGTAGCACAGATACGCAGTATTTT. Translating it yields CAIRKGSGSTDTQYF.

The chain employs TRBV19 and TRBJ1-1, with unresolved D. V lost 5 bases and J 0 bases, leaving 7 bases between the germline ends. The CDR3 has 13 amino acids. CDR1 is LNHDA and CDR2 is SQIVND in the germline V gene (reference sequence). Written as DNA, the CDR3 is TGTGCCAGTAGTCCGCAGCTGAACACTGAAGCTTTCTTT. The encoded protein is CASSPQLNTEAFF.

There are a few counts of this clone. This chain links TRBV10-3 with TRBJ2-7; D perhaps matches TRBD1 (5 bases). The CDR3 consists of 12 residues. V shed 2 bases and J shed 6 bases, with 8 bases lying between them. The V gene's germline CDR1 is ENHRY and CDR2 SYGVKD. Here the CDR3 reads CAISEIRGEQYF. The DNA of the CDR3 is TGTGCCATCAGTGAGATAAGGGGCGAGCAGTACTTC.

For the CDR3, the DNA is TGTGCCAGCAGCAAAGAGGGTCAGCCCCAGCATTTT. Protein product: CASSKEGQPQHF. The V gene is TRBV21-1, the J gene TRBJ1-5. TRBV21-1 is noted as a pseudogene. The CDR3 loop spans 12 amino acids.

This chain links TRBV28 with TRBJ1-1; TRBD1 might be the D (6 bases). The CDR3 is 15 amino acids. CDR1 MDHEN and CDR2 SYDVKM come from the germline V gene. V was shortened by 5 bases and J by 8 bases, with 21 bases between the two germline ends. CDR3 in amino acids: CASSPDLGGLGEAFF. The CDR3 DNA sequence: TGTGCCAGCAGTCCCGACTTAGGGGGGTTGGGAGAAGCTTTCTTT.

The chain combines TRBV9 with TRBJ2-2; TRBD2 aligns across 12 bases. This CDR3 region has 17 residues. The germline V gene encodes CDR1 SGDLS and CDR2 YYNGEE. The V gene end was trimmed by 2 bases and the J gene end by 6 bases; junction bases not matched to a gene: 8. In DNA, the CDR3 is TGTGCCAGCAGCGTGGGACTAGCGGGTTTCCGGGCCGGGGAGCTGTTTTTT. Encoded protein: CASSVGLAGFRAGELFF.

The chain carries TRBV3-1 (or the pseudogene TRBV3-2) and TRBJ1-6, with D tentatively TRBD1 (6 bases). CDR1 is LGHDT and CDR2 is YNNKEL in the germline V gene (reference sequence). CDR3 length equals 14 residues. Trimming removed 1 base at V and 9 bases at J, with 10 bases between. The CDR3 coding sequence is TGTGCCAGCAGCCAAGGGGGGGGCGGTTCACCCCTCCACTTT. Translating it yields CASSQGGGGSPLHF.

The CDR3 DNA sequence: TGTGCCAGCAGCGCCCCAGAAGGGGAGCCCTCGGATGAGCAGTTCTTC. It specifies CASSAPEGEPSDEQFF. This sequence joins TRBV9 and TRBJ2-1; D may match TRBD1 or TRBD2 (5 bases each). This CDR3 region has 16 residues. Trimming stripped 3 bases from V and 8 bases from J, with 21 bases between. The germline V gene encodes CDR1 SGDLS and CDR2 YYNGEE.

The chain combines TRBV28 with TRBJ2-7; no definite D call. Germline V lookup: CDR1 MDHEN, CDR2 SYDVKM. This CDR3 has 11 residues. The ends were cut back, 6 bases at V and 0 bases at J, with 3 bases in the middle. The CDR3 nucleotides are TGTGCCAGCAGACACTCCTACGAGCAGTACTTC. The encoded protein is CASRHSYEQYF. The whole variable domain, remainder taken from reference TRBV28 and TRBJ2-7, is DVKVTQSSRYLVKRTGEKVFLECVQDMDHENMFWYRQDPGLGLRLIYFSYDVKMKEKGDIPEGYSVSREKKERFSLILESASTNQTSMYLCASRHSYEQYFGPGTRLTVT.

V usage is TRBV29-1 and J usage is TRBJ1-1, with 9 bases lining up with TRBD1. CDR1 SQVTM and CDR2 ANQGSEA come from the germline V gene. CDR3 length: 14 amino acids. V gave up 3 bases and J gave up 5 bases; unmatched junction bases: 7. CDR3 sequence reads: CSVDQDRGGTEAFF. In DNA, the CDR3 is TGCAGCGTTGACCAGGACAGGGGAGGGACTGAAGCTTTCTTT.

The chain couples TRBV3-1 (or the pseudogene TRBV3-2) to TRBJ1-1, with 7 nucleotides matching TRBD1. Trimming removed 4 bases from V and 0 bases from J; junction bases left unmatched: 5. The CDR3 runs to 15 residues. Germline CDR1 LGHDT, CDR2 YNNKEL (reference sequence). CDR3 amino acids: CASSPGTALNTEAFF. In DNA form, the CDR3 reads TGTGCCAGCAGCCCAGGGACAGCTCTGAACACTGAAGCTTTCTTT.

Remarks on this clone: The germline gene is not matched at one end of the junction; a read error may be the cause. The gene calls are TRBV18 and TRBJ1-3, with D hard to call. From germline, CDR1 is KGHSH and CDR2 LQKENI. CDR3 length: 15 residues. The chain's CDR3 is CASLPRSDSGNTIYF. In nucleotides, the CDR3 is TGTGCCAGCTTACCAAGGTCAGACTCTGGAAACACCATATATTTT.